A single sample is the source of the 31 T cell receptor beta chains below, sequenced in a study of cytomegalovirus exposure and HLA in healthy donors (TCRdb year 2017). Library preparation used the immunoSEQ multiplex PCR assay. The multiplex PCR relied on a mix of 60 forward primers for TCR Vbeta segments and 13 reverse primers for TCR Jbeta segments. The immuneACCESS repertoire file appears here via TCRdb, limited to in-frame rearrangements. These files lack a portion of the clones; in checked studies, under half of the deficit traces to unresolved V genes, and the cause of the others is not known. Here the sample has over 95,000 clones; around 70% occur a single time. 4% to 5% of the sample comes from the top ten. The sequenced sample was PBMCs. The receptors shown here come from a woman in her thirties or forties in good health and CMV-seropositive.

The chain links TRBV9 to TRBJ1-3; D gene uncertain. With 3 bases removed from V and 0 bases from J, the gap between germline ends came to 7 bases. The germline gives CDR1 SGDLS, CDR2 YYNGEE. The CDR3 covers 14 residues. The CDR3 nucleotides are TGTGCCAGCAGCGGAGAGAACTCTGGAAACACCATATATTTT. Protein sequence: CASSGENSGNTIYF. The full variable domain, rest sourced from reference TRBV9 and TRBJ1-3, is DSGVTQTPKHLITATGQRVTLRCSPRSGDLSVYWYQQSLDQGLQFLIQYYNGEERAKGNILERFSAQQFPDLHSELNLSSLELGDSALYFCASSGENSGNTIYFGEGSWLTVV.

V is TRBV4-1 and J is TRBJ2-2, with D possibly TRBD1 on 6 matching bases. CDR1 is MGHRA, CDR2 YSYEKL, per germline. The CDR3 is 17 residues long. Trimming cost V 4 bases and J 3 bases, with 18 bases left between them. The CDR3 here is CASSLPQGSIDTGELFF. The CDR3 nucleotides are TGCGCCAGCAGCCTCCCCCAGGGGAGTATAGACACCGGGGAGCTGTTTTTT.

The CDR3 DNA reads as TGTGCCAGCGCAGGGGATTCCTACGAGCAGTACTTC. This codes for CASAGDSYEQYF. V and J are TRBV2 and TRBJ2-7, with D possibly matching TRBD1 (6 bases). V lost 8 bases and J lost 1, with 9 bases in between. The CDR3 consists of 12 residues. In germline, CDR1 is SNHLY, CDR2 FYNNEI.

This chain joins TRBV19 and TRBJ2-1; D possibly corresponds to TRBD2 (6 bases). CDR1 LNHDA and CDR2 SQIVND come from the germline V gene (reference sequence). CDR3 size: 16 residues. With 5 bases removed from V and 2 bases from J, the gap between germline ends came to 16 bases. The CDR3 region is CASSPDEGRPYNEQFF. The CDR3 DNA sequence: TGTGCCAGTAGTCCAGACGAAGGGAGGCCCTACAATGAGCAGTTCTTC. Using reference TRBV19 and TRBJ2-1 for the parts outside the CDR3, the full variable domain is DGGITQSPKYLFRKEGQNVTLSCEQNLNHDAMYWYRQDPGQGLRLIYYSQIVNDFQKGDIAEGYSVSREKKESFPLTVTSAQKNPTAFYLCASSPDEGRPYNEQFFGPGTRLTVL.

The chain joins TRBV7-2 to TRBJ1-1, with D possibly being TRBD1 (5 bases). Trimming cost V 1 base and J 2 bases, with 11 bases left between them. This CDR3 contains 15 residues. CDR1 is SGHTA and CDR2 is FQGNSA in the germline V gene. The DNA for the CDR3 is TGTGCCAGCAGCTTAGAAGGGGCTCCAAACACTGAAGCTTTCTTT. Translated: CASSLEGAPNTEAFF.

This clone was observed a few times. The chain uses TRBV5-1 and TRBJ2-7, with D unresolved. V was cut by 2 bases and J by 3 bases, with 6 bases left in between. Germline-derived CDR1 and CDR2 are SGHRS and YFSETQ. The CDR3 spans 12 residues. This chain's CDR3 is CASSFGGYEQYF. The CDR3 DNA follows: TGCGCCAGCAGCTTCGGCGGCTACGAGCAGTACTTC.

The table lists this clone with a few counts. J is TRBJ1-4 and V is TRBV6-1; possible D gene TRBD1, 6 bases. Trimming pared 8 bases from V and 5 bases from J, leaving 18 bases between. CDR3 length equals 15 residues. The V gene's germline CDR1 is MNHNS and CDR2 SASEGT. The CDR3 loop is CASQKGGYTNEKLFF. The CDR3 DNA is TGTGCCAGCCAAAAGGGGGGGTATACCAATGAAAAACTGTTTTTT.

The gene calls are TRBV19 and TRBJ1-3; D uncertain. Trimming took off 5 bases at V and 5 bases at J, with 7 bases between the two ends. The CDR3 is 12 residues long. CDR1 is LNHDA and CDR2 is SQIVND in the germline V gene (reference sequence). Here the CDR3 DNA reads TGTGCCAGTAGTGGACTTAGAAACACCATATATTTT. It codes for CASSGLRNTIYF.

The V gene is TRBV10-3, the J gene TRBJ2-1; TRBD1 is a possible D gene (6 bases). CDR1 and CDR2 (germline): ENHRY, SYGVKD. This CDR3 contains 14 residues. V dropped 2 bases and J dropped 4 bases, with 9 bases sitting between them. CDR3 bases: TGTGCCATCAGTGAGGGGGGCTCTTACAATGAGCAGTTCTTC. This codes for CAISEGGSYNEQFF.

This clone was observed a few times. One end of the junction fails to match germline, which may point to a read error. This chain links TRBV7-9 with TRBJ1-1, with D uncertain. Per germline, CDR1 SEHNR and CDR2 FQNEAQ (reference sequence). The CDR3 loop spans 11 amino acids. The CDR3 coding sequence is TGTTCCAGCAGCTTAGAAATAGAAGCTTTCTTT. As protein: CSSSLEIEAFF.

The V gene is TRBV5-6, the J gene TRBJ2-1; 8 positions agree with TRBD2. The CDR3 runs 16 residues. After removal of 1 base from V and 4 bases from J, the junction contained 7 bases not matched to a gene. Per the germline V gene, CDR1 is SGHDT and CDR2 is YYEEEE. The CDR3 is CASSLYASGSYNEQFF. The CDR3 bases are TGTGCCAGCAGCTTGTACGCTAGCGGGTCTTACAATGAGCAGTTCTTC.

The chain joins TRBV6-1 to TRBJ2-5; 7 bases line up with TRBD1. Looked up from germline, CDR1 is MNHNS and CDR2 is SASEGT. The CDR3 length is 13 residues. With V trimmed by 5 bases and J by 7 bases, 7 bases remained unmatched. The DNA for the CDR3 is TGTGCCAGCAGTTATACAGGGGAGTGGACCCAGTACTTC. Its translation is CASSYTGEWTQYF.

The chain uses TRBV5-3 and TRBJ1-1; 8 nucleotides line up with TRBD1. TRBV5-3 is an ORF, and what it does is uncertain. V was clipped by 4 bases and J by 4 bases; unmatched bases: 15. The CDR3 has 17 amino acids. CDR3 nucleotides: TGTGCCAGAAGCGAGGGCAGGGGGCTAAGGGTAGGCACTGAAGCTTTCTTT. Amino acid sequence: CARSEGRGLRVGTEAFF.

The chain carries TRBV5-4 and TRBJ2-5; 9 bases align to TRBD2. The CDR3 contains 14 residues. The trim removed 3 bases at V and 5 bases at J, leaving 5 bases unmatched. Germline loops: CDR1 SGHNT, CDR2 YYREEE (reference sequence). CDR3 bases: TGTGCCAGCAGCTCGCCGCGGGGGGGGGAGACCCAGTACTTC. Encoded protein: CASSSPRGGETQYF.

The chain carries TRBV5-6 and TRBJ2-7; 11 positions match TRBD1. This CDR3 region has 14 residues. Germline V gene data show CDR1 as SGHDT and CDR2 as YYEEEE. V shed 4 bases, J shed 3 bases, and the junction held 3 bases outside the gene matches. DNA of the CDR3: TGTGCCAGCAGCCCGGGACAGGGGGGCTACGAGCAGTACTTC. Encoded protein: CASSPGQGGYEQYF.

The CDR3 DNA is TGCAGCGTCGGGACTAGCGGTTACAATGAGCAGTTCTTC. Translation gives CSVGTSGYNEQFF. The chain uses TRBV29-1 and TRBJ2-1; TRBD2 agrees at 11 bases. CDR1 is SQVTM, CDR2 ANQGSEA, per germline. The J segment lost 4 bases and the V segment lost 6 bases, leaving 2 bases of the junction unmatched. This CDR3 spans 13 amino acids.

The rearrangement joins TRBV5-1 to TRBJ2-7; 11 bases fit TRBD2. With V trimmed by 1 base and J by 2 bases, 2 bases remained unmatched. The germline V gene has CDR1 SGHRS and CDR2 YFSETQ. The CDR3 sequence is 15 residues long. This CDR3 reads CASSLTSGGPYEQYF. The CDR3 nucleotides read TGCGCCAGCAGCTTGACTAGCGGGGGCCCCTACGAGCAGTACTTC.

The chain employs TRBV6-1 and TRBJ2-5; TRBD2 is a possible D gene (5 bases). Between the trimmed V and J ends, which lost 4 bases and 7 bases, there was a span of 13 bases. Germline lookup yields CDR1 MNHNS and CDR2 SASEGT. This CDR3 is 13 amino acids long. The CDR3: CASSAPGEGTQYF. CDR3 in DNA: TGTGCCAGCAGTGCGCCAGGCGAGGGGACCCAGTACTTC.

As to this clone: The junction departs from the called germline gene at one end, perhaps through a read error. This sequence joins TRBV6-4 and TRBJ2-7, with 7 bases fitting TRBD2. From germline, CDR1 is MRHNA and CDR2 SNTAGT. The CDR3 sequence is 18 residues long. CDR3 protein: CASTDHSDPGRGAYEQYF. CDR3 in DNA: TGTGCCAGCACTGACCACTCCGATCCGGGACGGGGGGCCTACGAGCAGTACTTC.

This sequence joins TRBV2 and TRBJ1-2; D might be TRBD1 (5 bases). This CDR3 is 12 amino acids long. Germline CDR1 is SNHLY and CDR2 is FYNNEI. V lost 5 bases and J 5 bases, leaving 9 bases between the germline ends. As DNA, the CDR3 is TGTGCCAGCAGTAACAGGAATTATGGCTACACCTTC. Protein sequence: CASSNRNYGYTF.

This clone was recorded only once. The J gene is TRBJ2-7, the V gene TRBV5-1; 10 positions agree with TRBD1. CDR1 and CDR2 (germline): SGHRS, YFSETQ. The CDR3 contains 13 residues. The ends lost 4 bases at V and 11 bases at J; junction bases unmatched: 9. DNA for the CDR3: TGCGCCAGCAGCCCGGACAGGGGGGACTTGGAGTACTTC. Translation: CASSPDRGDLEYF.

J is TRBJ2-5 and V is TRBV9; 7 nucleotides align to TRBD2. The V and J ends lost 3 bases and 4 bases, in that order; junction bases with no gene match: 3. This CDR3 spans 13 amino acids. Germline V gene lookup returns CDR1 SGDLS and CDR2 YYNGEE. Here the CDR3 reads CASSGGGGETQYF. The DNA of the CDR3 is TGTGCCAGCAGCGGGGGCGGGGGAGAGACCCAGTACTTC.

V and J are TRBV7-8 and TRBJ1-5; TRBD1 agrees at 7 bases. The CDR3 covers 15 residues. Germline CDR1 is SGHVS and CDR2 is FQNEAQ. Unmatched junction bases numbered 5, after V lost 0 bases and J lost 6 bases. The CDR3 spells CASSLATGSGQPQHF. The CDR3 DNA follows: TGTGCCAGCAGCTTAGCGACAGGGTCCGGTCAGCCCCAGCATTTT. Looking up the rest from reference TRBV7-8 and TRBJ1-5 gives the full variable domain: GAGVSQSPRYKVAKRGQDVALRCDPISGHVSLFWYQQALGQGPEFLTYFQNEAQLDKSGLPSDRFFAERPEGSVSTLKIQRTQQEDSAVYLCASSLATGSGQPQHFGDGTRLSIL.

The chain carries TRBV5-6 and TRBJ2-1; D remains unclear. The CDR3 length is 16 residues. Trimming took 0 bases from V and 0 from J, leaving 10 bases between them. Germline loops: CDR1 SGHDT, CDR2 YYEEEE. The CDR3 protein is CASSLALRPSYNEQFF. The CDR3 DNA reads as TGTGCCAGCAGCTTGGCTCTGCGGCCCTCCTACAATGAGCAGTTCTTC.

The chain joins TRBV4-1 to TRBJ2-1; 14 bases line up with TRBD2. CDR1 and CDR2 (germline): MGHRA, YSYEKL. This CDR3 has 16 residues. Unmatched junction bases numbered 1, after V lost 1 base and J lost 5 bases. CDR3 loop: CASSQAGLAGDNEQFF. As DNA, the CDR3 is TGCGCCAGCAGCCAAGCGGGACTAGCGGGGGACAATGAGCAGTTCTTC.

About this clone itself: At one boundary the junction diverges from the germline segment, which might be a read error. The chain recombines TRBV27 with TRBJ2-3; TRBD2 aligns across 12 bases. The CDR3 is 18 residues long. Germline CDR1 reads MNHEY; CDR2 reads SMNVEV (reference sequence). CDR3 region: CASSPTVGLAGSTDTRYF. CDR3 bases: TGTGCCAGCAGTCCTACCGTCGGACTAGCGGGGAGCACAGATACGCGGTATTTT.

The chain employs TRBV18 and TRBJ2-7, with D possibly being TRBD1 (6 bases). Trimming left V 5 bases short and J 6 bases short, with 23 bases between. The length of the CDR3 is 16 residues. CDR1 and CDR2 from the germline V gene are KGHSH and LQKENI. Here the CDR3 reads CASSMVGGLVLGEQYF. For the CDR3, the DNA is TGTGCCAGCTCAATGGTTGGGGGCTTGGTGCTGGGCGAGCAGTACTTC.

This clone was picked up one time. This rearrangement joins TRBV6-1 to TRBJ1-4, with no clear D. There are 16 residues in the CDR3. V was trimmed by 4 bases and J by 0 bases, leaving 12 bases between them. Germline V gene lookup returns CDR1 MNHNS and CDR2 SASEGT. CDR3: CASSVRWGATNEKLFF. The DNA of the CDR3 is TGTGCCAGCAGTGTCCGGTGGGGAGCAACTAATGAAAAACTGTTTTTT.

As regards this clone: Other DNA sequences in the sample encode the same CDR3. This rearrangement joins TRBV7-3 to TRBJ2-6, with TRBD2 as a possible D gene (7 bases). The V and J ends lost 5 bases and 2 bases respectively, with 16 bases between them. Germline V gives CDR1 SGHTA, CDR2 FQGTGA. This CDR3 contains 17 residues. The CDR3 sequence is CASSLGFGGPGANVLTF. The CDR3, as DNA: TGTGCCAGCAGCCTAGGATTCGGGGGGCCTGGGGCCAACGTCCTGACTTTC.

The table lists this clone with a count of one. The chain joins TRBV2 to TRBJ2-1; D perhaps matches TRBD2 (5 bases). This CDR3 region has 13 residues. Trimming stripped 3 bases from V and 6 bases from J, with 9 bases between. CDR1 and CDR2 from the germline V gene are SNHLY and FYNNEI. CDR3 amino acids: CASSEEVVNEQFF. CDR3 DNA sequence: TGTGCCAGCAGTGAGGAGGTCGTCAATGAGCAGTTCTTC.

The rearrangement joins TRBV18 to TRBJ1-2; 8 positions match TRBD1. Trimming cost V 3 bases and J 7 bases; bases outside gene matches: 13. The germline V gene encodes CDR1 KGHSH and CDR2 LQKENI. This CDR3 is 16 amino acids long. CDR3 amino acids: CASSPLATGGGGGYTF. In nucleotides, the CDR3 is TGTGCCAGCTCACCCCTGGCAACAGGGGGAGGAGGTGGCTACACCTTC.